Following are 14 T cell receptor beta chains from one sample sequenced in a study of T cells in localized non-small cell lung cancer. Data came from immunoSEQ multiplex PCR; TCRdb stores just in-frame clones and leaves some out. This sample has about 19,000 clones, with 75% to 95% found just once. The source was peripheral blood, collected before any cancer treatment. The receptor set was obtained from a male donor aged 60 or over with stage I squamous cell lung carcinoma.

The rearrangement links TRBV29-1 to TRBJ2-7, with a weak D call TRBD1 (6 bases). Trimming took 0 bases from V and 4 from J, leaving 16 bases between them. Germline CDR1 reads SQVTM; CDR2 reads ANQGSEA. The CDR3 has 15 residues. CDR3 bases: TGCAGCGTTGAAGATAGCAGGGGACCACGGTACGAGCAGTACTTC. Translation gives CSVEDSRGPRYEQYF.

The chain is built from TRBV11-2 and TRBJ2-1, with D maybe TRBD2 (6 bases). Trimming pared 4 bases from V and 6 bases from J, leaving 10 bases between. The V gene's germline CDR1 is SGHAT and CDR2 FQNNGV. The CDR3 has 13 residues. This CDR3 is CASSYRESNEQFF. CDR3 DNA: TGTGCCAGCAGCTACCGGGAGAGCAATGAGCAGTTCTTC.

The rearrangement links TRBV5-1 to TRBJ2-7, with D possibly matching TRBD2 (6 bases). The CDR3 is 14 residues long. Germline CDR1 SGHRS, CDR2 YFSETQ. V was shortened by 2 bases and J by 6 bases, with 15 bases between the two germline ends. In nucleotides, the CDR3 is TGCGCCAGCAGCTTTTTGGCTACTAGCTCCGAGCAGTACTTC. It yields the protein CASSFLATSSEQYF.

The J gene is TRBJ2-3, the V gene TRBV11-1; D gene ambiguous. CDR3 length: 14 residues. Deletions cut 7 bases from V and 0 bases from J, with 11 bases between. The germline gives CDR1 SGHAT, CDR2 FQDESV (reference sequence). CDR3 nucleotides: TGTGCCAGCACCCTAGATGGAAGCACAGATACGCAGTATTTT. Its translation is CASTLDGSTDTQYF.

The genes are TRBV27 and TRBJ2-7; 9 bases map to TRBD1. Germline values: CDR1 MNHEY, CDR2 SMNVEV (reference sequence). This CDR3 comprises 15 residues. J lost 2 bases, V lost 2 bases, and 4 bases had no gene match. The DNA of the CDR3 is TGTGCCAGCAGTTTAAAGGGACAGGGAGCCTACGAGCAGTACTTC. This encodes CASSLKGQGAYEQYF.

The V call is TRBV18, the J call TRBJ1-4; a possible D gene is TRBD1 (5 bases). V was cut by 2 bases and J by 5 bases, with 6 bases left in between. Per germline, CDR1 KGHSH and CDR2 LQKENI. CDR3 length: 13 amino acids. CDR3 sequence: CASSPRTNEKLFF. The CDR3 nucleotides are TGTGCCAGCTCACCAAGGACAAATGAAAAACTGTTTTTT.

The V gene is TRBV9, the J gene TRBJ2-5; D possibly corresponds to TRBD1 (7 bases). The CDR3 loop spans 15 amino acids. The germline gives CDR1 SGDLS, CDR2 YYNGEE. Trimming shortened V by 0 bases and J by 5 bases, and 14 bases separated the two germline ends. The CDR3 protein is CASSVAQGGRETQYF. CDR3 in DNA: TGTGCCAGCAGCGTAGCCCAGGGGGGTCGGGAGACCCAGTACTTC.

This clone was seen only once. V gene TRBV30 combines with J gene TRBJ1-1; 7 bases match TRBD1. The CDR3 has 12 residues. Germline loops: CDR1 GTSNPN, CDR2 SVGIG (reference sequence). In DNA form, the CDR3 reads TGTGCTTCCGACAGGGTGAACACTGAAGCTTTCTTT. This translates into CASDRVNTEAFF.

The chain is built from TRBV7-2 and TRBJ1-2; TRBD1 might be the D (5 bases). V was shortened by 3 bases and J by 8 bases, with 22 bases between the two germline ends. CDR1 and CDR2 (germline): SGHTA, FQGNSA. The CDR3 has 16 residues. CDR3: CASSLSGTLFYWGYTF. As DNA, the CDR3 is TGTGCCAGCAGCTTGTCCGGGACCCTATTCTATTGGGGCTACACCTTC.

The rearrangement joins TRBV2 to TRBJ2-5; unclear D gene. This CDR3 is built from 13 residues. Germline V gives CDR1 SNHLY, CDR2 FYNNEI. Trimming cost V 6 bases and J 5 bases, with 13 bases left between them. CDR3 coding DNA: TGTGCCAGCAGGGCCCAGGTTATGGAGACCCAGTACTTC. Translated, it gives CASRAQVMETQYF. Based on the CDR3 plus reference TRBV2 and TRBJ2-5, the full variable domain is EPEVTQTPSHQVTQMGQEVILRCVPISNHLYFYWYRQILGQKVEFLVSFYNNEISEKSEIFDDQFSVERPDGSNFTLKIRSTKLEDSAMYFCASRAQVMETQYFGPGTRLLVL.

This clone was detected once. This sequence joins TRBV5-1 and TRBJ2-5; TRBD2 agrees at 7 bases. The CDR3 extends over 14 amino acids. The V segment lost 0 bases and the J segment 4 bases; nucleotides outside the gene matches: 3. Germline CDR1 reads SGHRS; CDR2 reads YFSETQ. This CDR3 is CASSLVGGTETQYF. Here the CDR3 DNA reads TGCGCCAGCAGCTTGGTCGGGGGGACAGAGACCCAGTACTTC.

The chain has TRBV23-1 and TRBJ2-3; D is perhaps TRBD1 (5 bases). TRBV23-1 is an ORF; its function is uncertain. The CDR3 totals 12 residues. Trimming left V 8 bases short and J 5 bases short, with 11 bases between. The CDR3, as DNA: TGCGCCAGCGGGCCAAGGGGAGATACGCAGTATTTT. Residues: CASGPRGDTQYF.

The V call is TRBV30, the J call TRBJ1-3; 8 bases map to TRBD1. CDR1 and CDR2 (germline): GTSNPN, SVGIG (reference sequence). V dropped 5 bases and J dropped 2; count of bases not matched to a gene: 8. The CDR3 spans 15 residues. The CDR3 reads CAWDRGLGTGNTIYF. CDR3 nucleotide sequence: TGTGCCTGGGACAGGGGATTAGGGACTGGAAACACCATATATTTT. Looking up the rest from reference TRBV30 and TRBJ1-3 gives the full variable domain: SQTIHQWPATLVQPVGSPLSLECTVEGTSNPNLYWYRQAAGRGLQLLFYSVGIGQISSEVPQNLSASRPQDRQFILSSKKLLLSDSGFYLCAWDRGLGTGNTIYFGEGSWLTVV.

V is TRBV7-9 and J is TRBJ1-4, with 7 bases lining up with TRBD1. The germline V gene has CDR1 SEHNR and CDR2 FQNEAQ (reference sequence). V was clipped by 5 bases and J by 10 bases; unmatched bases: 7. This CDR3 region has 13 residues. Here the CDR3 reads CASSPDTGVKLFF. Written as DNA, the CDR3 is TGTGCCAGCAGCCCCGACACAGGGGTAAAACTGTTTTTT. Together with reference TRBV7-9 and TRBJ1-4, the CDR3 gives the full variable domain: DTGVSQNPRHKITKRGQNVTFRCDPISEHNRLYWYRQTLGQGPEFLTYFQNEAQLEKSRLLSDRFSAERPKGSFSTLEIQRTEQGDSAMYLCASSPDTGVKLFFGSGTQLSVL.